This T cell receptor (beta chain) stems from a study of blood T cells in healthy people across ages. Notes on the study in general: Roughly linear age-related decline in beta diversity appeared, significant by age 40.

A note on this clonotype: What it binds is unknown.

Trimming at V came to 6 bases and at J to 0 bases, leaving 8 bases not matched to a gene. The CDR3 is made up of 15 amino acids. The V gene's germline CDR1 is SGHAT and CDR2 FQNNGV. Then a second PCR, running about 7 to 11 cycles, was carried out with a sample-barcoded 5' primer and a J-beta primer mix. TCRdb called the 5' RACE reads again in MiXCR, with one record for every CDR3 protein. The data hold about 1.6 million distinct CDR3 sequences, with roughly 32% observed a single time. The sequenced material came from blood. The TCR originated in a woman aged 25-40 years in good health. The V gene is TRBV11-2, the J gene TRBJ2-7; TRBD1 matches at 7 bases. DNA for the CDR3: TGTGCCAGCAGTTACCACCGGGACAGCTCCTACGAGCAGTACTTC. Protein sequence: CASSYHRDSSYEQYF. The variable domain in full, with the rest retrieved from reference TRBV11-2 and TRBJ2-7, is EAGVAQSPRYKIIEKRQSVAFWCNPISGHATLYWYQQILGQGPKLLIQFQNNGVVDDSQLPKDRFSAERLKGVDSTLKIQPAKLEDSAVYLCASSYHRDSSYEQYFGPGTRLTVT.